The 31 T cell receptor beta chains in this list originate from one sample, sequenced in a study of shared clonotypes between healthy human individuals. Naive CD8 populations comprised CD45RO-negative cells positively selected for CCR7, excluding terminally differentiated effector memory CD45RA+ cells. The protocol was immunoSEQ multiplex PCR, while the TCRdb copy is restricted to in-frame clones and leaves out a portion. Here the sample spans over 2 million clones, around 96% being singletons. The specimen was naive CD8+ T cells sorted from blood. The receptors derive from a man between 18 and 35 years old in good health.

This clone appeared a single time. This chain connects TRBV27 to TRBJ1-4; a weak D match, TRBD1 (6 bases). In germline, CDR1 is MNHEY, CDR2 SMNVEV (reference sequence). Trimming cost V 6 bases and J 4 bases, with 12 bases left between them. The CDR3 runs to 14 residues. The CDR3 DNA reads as TGTGCCAGCAGCCGCGGACAGATTAATGAAAAACTGTTTTTT. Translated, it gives CASSRGQINEKLFF.

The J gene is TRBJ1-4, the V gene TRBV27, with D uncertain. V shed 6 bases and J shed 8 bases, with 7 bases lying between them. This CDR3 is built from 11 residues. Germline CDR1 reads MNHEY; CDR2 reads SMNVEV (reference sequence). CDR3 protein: CASRSGEKLFF. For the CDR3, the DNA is TGTGCCAGCAGGAGTGGAGAAAAACTGTTTTTT. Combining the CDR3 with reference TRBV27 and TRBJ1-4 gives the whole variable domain EAQVTQNPRYLITVTGKKLTVTCSQNMNHEYMSWYRQDPGLGLRQIYYSMNVEVTDKGDVPEGYKVSRKEKRNFPLILESPSPNQTSLYFCASRSGEKLFFGSGTQLSVL.

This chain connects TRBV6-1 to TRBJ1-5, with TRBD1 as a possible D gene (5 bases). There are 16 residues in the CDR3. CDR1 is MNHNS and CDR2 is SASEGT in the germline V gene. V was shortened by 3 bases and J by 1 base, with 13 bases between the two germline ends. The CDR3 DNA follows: TGTGCCAGCAGTGACAACAGGCTAGGAAGCAATCAGCCCCAGCATTTT. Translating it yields CASSDNRLGSNQPQHF.

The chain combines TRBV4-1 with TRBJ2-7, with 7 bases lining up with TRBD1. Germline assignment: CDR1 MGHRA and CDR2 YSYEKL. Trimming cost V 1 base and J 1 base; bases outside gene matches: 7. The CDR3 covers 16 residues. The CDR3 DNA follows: TGCGCCAGCAGCCAAGCCCCGACAGGGTTTTCCTACGAGCAGTACTTC. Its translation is CASSQAPTGFSYEQYF.

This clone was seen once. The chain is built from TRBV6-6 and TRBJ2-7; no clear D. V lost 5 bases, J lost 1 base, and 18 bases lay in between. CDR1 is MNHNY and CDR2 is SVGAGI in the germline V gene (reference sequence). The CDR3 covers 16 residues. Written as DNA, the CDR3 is TGTGCCAGCAGTCACCTTTTTCTGGAACTATCCTACGAGCAGTACTTC. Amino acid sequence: CASSHLFLELSYEQYF.

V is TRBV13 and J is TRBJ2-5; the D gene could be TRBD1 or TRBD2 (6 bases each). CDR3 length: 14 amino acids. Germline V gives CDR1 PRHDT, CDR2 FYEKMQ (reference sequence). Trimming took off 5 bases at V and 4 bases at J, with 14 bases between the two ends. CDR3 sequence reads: CASSRRGLSETQYF. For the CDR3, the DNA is TGTGCCAGCAGCCGCAGGGGACTGTCAGAGACCCAGTACTTC. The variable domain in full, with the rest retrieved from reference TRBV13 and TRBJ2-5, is AAGVIQSPRHLIKEKRETATLKCYPIPRHDTVYWYQQGPGQDPQFLISFYEKMQSDKGSIPDRFSAQQFSDYHSELNMSSLELGDSALYFCASSRRGLSETQYFGPGTRLLVL.

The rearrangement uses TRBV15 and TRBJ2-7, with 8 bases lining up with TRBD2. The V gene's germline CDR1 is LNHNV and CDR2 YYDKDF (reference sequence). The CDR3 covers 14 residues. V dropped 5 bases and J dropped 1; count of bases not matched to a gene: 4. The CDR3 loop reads CATSPSGSSYEQYF. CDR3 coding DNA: TGTGCCACCAGCCCTAGCGGGTCTTCCTACGAGCAGTACTTC.

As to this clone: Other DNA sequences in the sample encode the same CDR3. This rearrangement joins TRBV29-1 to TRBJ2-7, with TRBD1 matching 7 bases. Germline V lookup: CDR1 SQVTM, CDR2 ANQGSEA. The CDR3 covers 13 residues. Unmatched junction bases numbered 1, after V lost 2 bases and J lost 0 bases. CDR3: CSVETGDSYEQYF. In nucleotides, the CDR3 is TGCAGCGTTGAAACAGGGGACTCCTACGAGCAGTACTTC.

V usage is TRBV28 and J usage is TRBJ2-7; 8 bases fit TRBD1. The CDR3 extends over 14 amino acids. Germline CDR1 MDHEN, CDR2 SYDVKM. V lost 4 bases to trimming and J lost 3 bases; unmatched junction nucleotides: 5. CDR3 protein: CASSYQGALYEQYF. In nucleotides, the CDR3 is TGTGCCAGCAGTTACCAGGGGGCTCTCTACGAGCAGTACTTC.

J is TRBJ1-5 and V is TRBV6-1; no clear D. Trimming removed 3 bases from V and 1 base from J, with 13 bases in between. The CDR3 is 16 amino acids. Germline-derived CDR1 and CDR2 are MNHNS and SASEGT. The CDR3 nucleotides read TGTGCCAGCAGTGAGGGTTGGTTGGGGAGCAATCAGCCCCAGCATTTT. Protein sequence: CASSEGWLGSNQPQHF.

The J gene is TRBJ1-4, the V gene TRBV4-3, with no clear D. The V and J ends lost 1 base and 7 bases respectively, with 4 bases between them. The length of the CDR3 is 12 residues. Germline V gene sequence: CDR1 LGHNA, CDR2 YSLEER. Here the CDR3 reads CASSQGVEKLFF. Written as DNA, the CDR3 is TGCGCCAGCAGCCAAGGAGTTGAAAAACTGTTTTTT.

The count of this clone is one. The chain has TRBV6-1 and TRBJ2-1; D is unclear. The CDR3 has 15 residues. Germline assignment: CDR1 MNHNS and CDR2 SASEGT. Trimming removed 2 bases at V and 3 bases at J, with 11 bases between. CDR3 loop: CASSEITASYNEQFF. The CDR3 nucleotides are TGTGCCAGCAGTGAAATTACGGCGAGCTACAATGAGCAGTTCTTC.

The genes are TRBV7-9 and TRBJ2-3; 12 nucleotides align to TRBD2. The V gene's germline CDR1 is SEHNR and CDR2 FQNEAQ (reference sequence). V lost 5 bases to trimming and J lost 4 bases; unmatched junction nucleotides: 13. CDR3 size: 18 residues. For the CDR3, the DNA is TGTGCCAGCAGCCCCCCGGACTGGGCTAGCGGGAGGGCAGATACGCAGTATTTT. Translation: CASSPPDWASGRADTQYF. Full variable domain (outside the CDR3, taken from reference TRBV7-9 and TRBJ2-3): DTGVSQNPRHKITKRGQNVTFRCDPISEHNRLYWYRQTLGQGPEFLTYFQNEAQLEKSRLLSDRFSAERPKGSFSTLEIQRTEQGDSAMYLCASSPPDWASGRADTQYFGPGTRLTVL.

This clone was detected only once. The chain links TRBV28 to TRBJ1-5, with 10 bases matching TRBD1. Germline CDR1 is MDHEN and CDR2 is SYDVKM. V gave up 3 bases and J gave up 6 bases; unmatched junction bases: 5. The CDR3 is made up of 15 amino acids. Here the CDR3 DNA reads TGTGCCAGCAGTTTTCGGACAGGGGGGGGTCAGCCCCAGCATTTT. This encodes CASSFRTGGGQPQHF.

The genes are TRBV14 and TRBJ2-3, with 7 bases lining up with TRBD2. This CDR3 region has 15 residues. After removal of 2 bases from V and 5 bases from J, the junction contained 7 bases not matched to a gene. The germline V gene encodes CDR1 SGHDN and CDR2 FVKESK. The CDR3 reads CASSQSGREKDTQYF. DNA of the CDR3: TGTGCCAGCAGCCAATCAGGGAGGGAGAAAGATACGCAGTATTTT.

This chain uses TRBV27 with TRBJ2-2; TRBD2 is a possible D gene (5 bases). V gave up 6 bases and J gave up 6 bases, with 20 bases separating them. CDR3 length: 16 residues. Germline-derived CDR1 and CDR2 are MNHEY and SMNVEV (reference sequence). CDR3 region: CASSPQEVQSPGELFF. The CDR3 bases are TGTGCCAGCAGCCCGCAGGAGGTCCAATCCCCCGGGGAGCTGTTTTTT.

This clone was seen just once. CDR3 bases: TGCGCCAGCAGCCAAGGGAGGGGCGGAGGTACCGGGGAGCTGTTTTTT. Amino acid sequence: CASSQGRGGGTGELFF. The V and J genes are TRBV4-3 and TRBJ2-2, with a weak D call TRBD2 (6 bases). The germline V and J ends were trimmed by 1 base and 5 bases, with 14 bases remaining between them. Germline loops: CDR1 LGHNA, CDR2 YSLEER. The CDR3 is made up of 16 amino acids.

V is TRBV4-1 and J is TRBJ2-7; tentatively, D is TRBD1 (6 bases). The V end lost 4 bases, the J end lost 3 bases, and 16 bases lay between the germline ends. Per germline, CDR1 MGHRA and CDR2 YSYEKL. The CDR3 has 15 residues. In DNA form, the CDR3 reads TGCGCCAGCAGCCGCTTACAGGGAGAGAACTACGAGCAGTACTTC. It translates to CASSRLQGENYEQYF.

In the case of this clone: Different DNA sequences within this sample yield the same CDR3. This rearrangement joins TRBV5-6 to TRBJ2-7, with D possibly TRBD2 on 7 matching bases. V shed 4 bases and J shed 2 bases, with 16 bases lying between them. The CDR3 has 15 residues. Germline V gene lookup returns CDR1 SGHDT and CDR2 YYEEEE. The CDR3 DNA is TGTGCCAGCAGCCTGGGGGGGACACTGACCTACGAGCAGTACTTC. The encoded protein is CASSLGGTLTYEQYF.

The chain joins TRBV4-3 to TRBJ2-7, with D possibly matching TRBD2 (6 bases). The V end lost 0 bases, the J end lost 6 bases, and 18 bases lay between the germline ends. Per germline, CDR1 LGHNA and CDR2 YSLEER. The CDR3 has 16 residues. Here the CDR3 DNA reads TGCGCCAGCAGCCAAGATTTTGGAGGGGAGTATCTCGAGCAGTACTTC. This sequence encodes CASSQDFGGEYLEQYF.

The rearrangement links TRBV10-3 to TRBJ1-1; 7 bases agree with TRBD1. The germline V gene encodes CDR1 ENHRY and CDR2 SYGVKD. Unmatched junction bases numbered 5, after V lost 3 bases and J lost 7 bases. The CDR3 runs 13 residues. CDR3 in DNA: TGTGCCATCAGTGACGGGACAGCCGATGAAGCTTTCTTT. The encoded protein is CAISDGTADEAFF.

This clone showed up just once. CDR3 amino acids: CASSPGTSGWYEQYF. DNA for the CDR3: TGTGCCAGCAGCCCGGGGACTAGCGGGTGGTACGAGCAGTACTTC. The chain is built from TRBV7-9 and TRBJ2-7, with 12 bases matching TRBD2. Losses at the gene ends were 5 bases for V and 4 bases for J; bases not matched to a gene: 6. Per germline, CDR1 SEHNR and CDR2 FQNEAQ (reference sequence). This CDR3 comprises 15 residues.

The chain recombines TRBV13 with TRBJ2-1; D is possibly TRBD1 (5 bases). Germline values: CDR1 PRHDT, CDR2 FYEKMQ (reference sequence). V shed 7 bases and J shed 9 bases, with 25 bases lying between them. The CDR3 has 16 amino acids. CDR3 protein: CASTPIGSPGQGEQFF. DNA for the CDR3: TGTGCCAGCACTCCCATAGGATCTCCTGGTCAGGGTGAGCAGTTCTTC.

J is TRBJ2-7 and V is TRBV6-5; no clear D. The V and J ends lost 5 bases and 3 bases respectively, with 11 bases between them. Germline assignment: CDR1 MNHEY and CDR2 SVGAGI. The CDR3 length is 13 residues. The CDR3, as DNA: TGTGCCAGCAGTCCGTGGGATGGCTACGAGCAGTACTTC. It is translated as CASSPWDGYEQYF.

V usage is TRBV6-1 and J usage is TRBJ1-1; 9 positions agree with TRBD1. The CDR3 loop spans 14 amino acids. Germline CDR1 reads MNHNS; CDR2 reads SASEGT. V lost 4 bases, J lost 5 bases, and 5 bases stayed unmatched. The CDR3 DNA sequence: TGTGCCAGCAGTGCGACAGGGGGAGGTACTGAAGCTTTCTTT. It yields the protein CASSATGGGTEAFF.

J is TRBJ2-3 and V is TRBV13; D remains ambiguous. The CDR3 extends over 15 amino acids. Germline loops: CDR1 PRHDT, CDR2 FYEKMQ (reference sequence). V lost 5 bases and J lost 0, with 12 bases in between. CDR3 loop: CASSPENPSTDTQYF. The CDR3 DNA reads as TGTGCCAGCAGCCCGGAAAATCCTAGCACAGATACGCAGTATTTT. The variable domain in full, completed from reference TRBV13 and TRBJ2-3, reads AAGVIQSPRHLIKEKRETATLKCYPIPRHDTVYWYQQGPGQDPQFLISFYEKMQSDKGSIPDRFSAQQFSDYHSELNMSSLELGDSALYFCASSPENPSTDTQYFGPGTRLTVL.

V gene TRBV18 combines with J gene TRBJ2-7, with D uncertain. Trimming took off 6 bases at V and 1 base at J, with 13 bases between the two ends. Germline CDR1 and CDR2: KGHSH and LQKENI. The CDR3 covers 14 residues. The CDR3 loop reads CASSPSAASYEQYF. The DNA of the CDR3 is TGTGCCAGCTCTCCATCGGCTGCATCCTACGAGCAGTACTTC. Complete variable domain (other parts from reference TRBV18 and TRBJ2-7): NAGVMQNPRHLVRRRGQEARLRCSPMKGHSHVYWYRQLPEEGLKFMVYLQKENIIDESGMPKERFSAEFPKEGPSILRIQQVVRGDSAAYFCASSPSAASYEQYFGPGTRLTVT.

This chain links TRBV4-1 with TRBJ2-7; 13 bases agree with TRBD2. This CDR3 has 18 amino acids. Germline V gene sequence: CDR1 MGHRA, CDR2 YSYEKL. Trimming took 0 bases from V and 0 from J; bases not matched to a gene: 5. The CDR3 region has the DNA TGCGCCAGCAGCCAAGAGACTAGCGGGGGGCCCTACTCCTACGAGCAGTACTTC. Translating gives CASSQETSGGPYSYEQYF.

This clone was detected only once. For the CDR3, the DNA is TGTGCCAGCAGCTCACTACCGGGGGAGCTGTTTTTT. Translating gives CASSSLPGELFF. The chain is built from TRBV7-9 and TRBJ2-2; no clear D gene. The CDR3 has 12 amino acids. V was pared by 4 bases and J by 8 bases, with 8 bases between. In germline, CDR1 is SEHNR, CDR2 FQNEAQ (reference sequence).

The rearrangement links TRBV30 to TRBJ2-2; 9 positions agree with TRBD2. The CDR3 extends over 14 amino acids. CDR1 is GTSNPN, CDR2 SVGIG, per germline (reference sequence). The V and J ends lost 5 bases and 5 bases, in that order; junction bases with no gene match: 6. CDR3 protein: CAWERGVGTGELFF. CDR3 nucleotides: TGTGCCTGGGAGCGGGGGGTAGGGACCGGGGAGCTGTTTTTT.

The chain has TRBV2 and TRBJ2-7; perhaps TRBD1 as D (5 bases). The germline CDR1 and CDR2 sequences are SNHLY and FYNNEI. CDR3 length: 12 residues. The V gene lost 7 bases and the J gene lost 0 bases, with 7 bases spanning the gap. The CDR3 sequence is CASKDSSYEQYF. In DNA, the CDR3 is TGTGCCAGCAAAGACAGCTCCTACGAGCAGTACTTC.